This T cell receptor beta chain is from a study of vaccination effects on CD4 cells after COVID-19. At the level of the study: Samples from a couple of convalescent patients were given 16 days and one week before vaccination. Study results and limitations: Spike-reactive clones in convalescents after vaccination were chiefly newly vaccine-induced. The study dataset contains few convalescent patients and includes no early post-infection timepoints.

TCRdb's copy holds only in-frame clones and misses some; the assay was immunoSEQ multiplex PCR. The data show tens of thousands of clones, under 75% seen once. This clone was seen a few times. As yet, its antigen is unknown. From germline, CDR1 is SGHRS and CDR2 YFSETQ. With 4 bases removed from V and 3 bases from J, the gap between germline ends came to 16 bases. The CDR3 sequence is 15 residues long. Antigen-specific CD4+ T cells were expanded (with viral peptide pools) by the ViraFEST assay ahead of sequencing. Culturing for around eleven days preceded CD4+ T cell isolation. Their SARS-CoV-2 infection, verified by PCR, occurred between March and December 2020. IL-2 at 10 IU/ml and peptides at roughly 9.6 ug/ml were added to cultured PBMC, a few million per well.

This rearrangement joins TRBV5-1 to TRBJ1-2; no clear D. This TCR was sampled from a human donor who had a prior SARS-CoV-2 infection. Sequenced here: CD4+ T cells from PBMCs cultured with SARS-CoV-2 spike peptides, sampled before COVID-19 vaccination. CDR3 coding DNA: TGCGCCAGCAGCCCCATAGGGCAGCTATACTATGGCTACACCTTC. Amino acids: CASSPIGQLYYGYTF.